This paragraph covers one T cell receptor (beta chain) sequence. Its antigen is not known. For each subset, genomic DNA was distributed in equal portions over several immunoSEQ plates. Original data processing: Because ImmunoSEQ provided only junction sequences with no quality scores, the filtering differed. Repertoires were generated with immunoSEQ multiplex PCR, while TCRdb's copy carries only in-frame clones and drops some. V, J and clone size derive from that table, while D and trimming were established from the DNA sequence. The data hold some 2.4 million clones, with 80% to 95% observed a single time. This entry belongs to a study of shared clonotypes between healthy human individuals. Study findings and constraints: Large depth notwithstanding, sorted-subset sequencing proved incomplete by rarefaction.

Sequencing was performed on naive CD4+ T cells from PBMCs. Stated subset: CD45RA+ positively selected. The receptor comes from a man younger than 35 in good health. Some clones in this sample may be carry-over from other donors' samples.

The CDR3 DNA sequence: TGCAGCGCCCGGGTTCGGACGCGGGAGACGACAGATACGCAGTATTTT. Amino acids: CSARVRTRETTDTQYF. J is TRBJ2-3 and V is TRBV29-1, with 7 bases identical to TRBD2. Trimming at V came to 7 bases and at J to 3 bases, leaving 16 bases not matched to a gene. Germline-derived CDR1 and CDR2 are SQVTM and ANQGSEA. The CDR3 loop spans 16 amino acids.